This T cell receptor beta chain was sequenced during a study of blood T cell repertoires in COVID-19. Across the whole study: Some COVID-19 samples were acute and others convalescent; all came from the United States, Italy and Spain. The cDNA or gDNA used as material had been derived from T cells, B-cell-depleted T cells, or PBMCs.

The assay was immunoSEQ multiplex PCR, and TCRdb's table has in-frame clones only and misses some. The sample consists of some 110,000 clones, 86% of them appearing once. The sample was peripheral blood. The TCR was taken from a man between 65 and 85 years old who had recovered from COVID-19.

The chain's CDR3 is CASSLESSSYEQYF. The CDR3 nucleotides are TGCGCCAGCAGCTTGGAGAGTTCATCCTACGAGCAGTACTTC. This chain links TRBV5-1 with TRBJ2-7; D uncertain. Germline V gene data show CDR1 as SGHRS and CDR2 as YFSETQ. The V and J ends lost 0 bases and 1 base respectively, with 8 bases between them. This CDR3 is 14 amino acids long.